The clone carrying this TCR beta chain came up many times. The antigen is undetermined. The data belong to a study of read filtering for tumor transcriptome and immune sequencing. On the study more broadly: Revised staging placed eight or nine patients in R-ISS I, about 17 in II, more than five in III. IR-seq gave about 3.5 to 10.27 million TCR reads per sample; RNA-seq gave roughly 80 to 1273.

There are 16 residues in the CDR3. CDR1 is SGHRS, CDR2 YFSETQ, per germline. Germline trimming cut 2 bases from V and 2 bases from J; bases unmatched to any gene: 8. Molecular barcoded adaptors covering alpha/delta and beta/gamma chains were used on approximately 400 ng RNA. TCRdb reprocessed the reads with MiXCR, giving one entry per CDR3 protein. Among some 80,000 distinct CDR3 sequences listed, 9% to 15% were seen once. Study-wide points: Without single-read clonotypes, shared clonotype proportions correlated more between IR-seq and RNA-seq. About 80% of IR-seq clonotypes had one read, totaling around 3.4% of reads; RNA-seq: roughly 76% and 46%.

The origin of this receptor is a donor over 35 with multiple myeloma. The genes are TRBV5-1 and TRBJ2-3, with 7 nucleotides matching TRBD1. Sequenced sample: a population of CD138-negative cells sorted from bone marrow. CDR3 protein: CASSLGGTANTDTQYF. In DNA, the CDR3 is TGCGCCAGCAGCTTAGGTGGGACAGCAAACACAGATACGCAGTATTTT.